The TCR beta chain described here comes from a study of cytomegalovirus exposure and HLA in healthy donors. Study-level points and caveats: Most TCR sequences showed up rarely, but some public TCRs showed up in many donors.

Comments on this clone: The target antigen is unknown.

CDR1 and CDR2 from the germline V gene are SGHNT and YYREEE (reference sequence). The CDR3 is 13 amino acids. The V and J ends lost 3 bases and 1 base, in that order; junction bases with no gene match: 1. Use of 60 Vbeta and 13 Jbeta primers characterized the PCR. Profiling relied on immunoSEQ multiplex PCR, and the TCRdb table lists in-frame clones only, not all of them. The sample lists some 170,000 clones, approximately 78% seen once, with roughly 2% in the top ten. The gene calls are TRBV5-4 and TRBJ2-7; 7 bases fit TRBD1. The sequence came from a woman between 18 and 29 years old in good health and CMV-seronegative. The sample consisted of PBMCs. The CDR3 here is CASSWGQSYEQYF. The CDR3 DNA reads as TGTGCCAGCAGCTGGGGACAGTCCTACGAGCAGTACTTC.